This paragraph reports one T cell receptor (beta chain). The source of the sample is a study of T cell changes during pregnancy in multiple sclerosis. This CDR3 contains 14 residues. The germline gives CDR1 LNHDA, CDR2 SQIVND (reference sequence). Trimming removed 5 bases from V and 0 bases from J; junction bases left unmatched: 0. Data came from immunoSEQ multiplex PCR; TCRdb stores just in-frame clones and leaves some out. The data hold 95,000 to 150,000 clones, with roughly 92% observed a single time. The sequence was obtained from a female donor with multiple sclerosis, enrolled in a pregnancy study. V is TRBV19 and J is TRBJ2-3; 9 bases map to TRBD2. Source: peripheral blood, taken before pregnancy. The CDR3 nucleotides read TGTGCCAGTAGTCTAGCGGGGAGCACAGATACGCAGTATTTT. The encoded protein is CASSLAGSTDTQYF.